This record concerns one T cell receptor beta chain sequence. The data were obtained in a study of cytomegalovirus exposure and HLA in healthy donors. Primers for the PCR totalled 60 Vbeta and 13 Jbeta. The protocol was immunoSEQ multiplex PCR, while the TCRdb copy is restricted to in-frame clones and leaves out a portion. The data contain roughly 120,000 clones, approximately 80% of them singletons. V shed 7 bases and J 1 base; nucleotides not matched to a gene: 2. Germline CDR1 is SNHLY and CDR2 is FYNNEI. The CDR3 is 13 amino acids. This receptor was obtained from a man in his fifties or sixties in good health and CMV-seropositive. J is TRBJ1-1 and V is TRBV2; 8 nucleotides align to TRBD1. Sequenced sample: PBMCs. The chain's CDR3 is CASKGQGNTEAFF. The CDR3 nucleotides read TGTGCCAGCAAAGGACAGGGGAACACTGAAGCTTTCTTT.